What follows are 16 T cell receptor beta chains derived from one specimen sequenced in a study of blood T cell repertoires in COVID-19. The data were produced by immunoSEQ multiplex PCR, yet TCRdb's version contains in-frame clones alone and is incomplete. Of just over 250,000 clones in the sample, around 92% were seen once. The specimen sequenced was peripheral blood. Every receptor here comes from a person aged 18 to 35 with COVID-19, enrolled during active disease.

The chain uses TRBV7-3 and TRBJ2-1; D might be TRBD2 (5 bases). Trimming pared 1 base from V and 8 bases from J, leaving 9 bases between. The CDR3 spans 13 residues. The germline gives CDR1 SGHTA, CDR2 FQGTGA. This CDR3 reads CASSLNPRDEQFF. CDR3 bases: TGTGCCAGCAGCTTAAATCCGAGGGATGAGCAGTTCTTC.

V is TRBV29-1 and J is TRBJ2-7; 9 bases fit TRBD2. The CDR3 has 16 amino acids. The ends lost 3 bases at V and 6 bases at J; junction bases unmatched: 15. Germline V lookup: CDR1 SQVTM, CDR2 ANQGSEA. The CDR3 here is CSVEGGKAGGPGEQYF. The CDR3 nucleotides are TGCAGCGTTGAGGGCGGAAAGGCGGGAGGGCCTGGCGAGCAGTACTTC.

The CDR3 protein is CASSLAPTGLGSETQYF. For the CDR3, the DNA is TGTGCCAGCAGCTTAGCCCCTACAGGGTTAGGGTCGGAGACCCAGTACTTC. The rearrangement links TRBV7-9 to TRBJ2-5; a weak D match, TRBD1 (6 bases). Trimming removed 0 bases at V and 5 bases at J, with 19 bases between. This CDR3 contains 17 residues. The germline CDR1 and CDR2 sequences are SEHNR and FQNEAQ (reference sequence).

The gene calls are TRBV4-3 and TRBJ2-7, with D perhaps matching TRBD1 (6 bases). CDR1 and CDR2 (germline): LGHNA, YSLEER. The CDR3 contains 14 residues. Trimming stripped 0 bases from V and 2 bases from J, with 8 bases between. In DNA form, the CDR3 reads TGCGCCAGCAGCCAAGATAAGGGGGCCTACGAGCAGTACTTC. Its protein product is CASSQDKGAYEQYF.

This clone was observed once. The CDR3 bases are TGTGCCAGCAGTTTAATCAGGGGGGTCGAGCAGTACTTC. This translates into CASSLIRGVEQYF. The chain combines TRBV27 with TRBJ2-7; possibly TRBD1 for D (7 bases). Germline loops: CDR1 MNHEY, CDR2 SMNVEV (reference sequence). V was pared by 2 bases and J by 6 bases, with 11 bases between. CDR3 size: 13 residues.

The rearrangement joins TRBV7-9 to TRBJ1-1; 11 bases align to TRBD1. Trimming removed 5 bases from V and 3 bases from J; junction bases left unmatched: 8. The CDR3 is 16 amino acids. CDR1 is SEHNR and CDR2 is FQNEAQ in the germline V gene (reference sequence). This CDR3 is CASSLGTGGFHTEAFF. The CDR3 DNA reads as TGTGCCAGCAGCCTGGGGACAGGGGGTTTTCACACTGAAGCTTTCTTT.

The chain employs TRBV5-1 and TRBJ1-5; a weak D match, TRBD1 (5 bases). Germline CDR1 is SGHRS and CDR2 is YFSETQ. The CDR3 is 15 residues long. V was shortened by 0 bases and J by 6 bases, with 13 bases between the two germline ends. CDR3 sequence: CASSLVGESGQPQHF. As DNA, the CDR3 is TGCGCCAGCAGCTTGGTAGGGGAATCGGGTCAGCCCCAGCATTTT.

V usage is TRBV12-3 or TRBV12-4 and J usage is TRBJ2-2, with D possibly TRBD1 on 6 matching bases. With 6 bases removed from V and 5 bases from J, the gap between germline ends came to 10 bases. The CDR3 loop spans 13 amino acids. The CDR3 sequence is CASRPGVTGELFF. CDR3 DNA: TGTGCCAGCAGACCAGGGGTAACCGGGGAGCTGTTTTTT.

This clone was recorded only once. J is TRBJ2-1 and V is TRBV30; TRBD1 matches 9 bases. The CDR3 consists of 13 residues. Germline CDR1 and CDR2: GTSNPN and SVGIG (reference sequence). The DNA of the CDR3 is TGTGCAAAGGACAGGGGAAACGGCAATGAGCAGTTCTTC. Its protein is CAKDRGNGNEQFF.

The J gene is TRBJ2-6, the V gene TRBV5-1; 9 positions agree with TRBD2. The germline V gene has CDR1 SGHRS and CDR2 YFSETQ. This CDR3 is 16 amino acids long. Losses at the gene ends were 10 bases for V and 0 bases for J; bases not matched to a gene: 8. For the CDR3, the DNA is TGCGCCTCAGCGGGAGGCCTAAACTCTGGGGCCAACGTCCTGACTTTC. The encoded protein is CASAGGLNSGANVLTF.

This CDR3 is CASSVESGDTNEQFF. CDR3 nucleotide sequence: TGTGCCAGCAGCGTAGAGTCGGGAGATACGAATGAGCAGTTCTTC. The V and J genes are TRBV9 and TRBJ2-1; possible D gene TRBD2, 6 bases. The germline V and J ends were trimmed by 0 bases and 7 bases, with 14 bases remaining between them. Germline assignment: CDR1 SGDLS and CDR2 YYNGEE. CDR3 size: 15 residues.

This rearrangement joins TRBV9 to TRBJ2-3, with D tentatively TRBD1 (5 bases). There are 13 residues in the CDR3. Germline assignment: CDR1 SGDLS and CDR2 YYNGEE. The V end lost 2 bases, the J end lost 6 bases, and 10 bases lay between the germline ends. CDR3 coding DNA: TGTGCCAGCAGCGTTTTGACAGCTGATACGCAGTATTTT. Translating it yields CASSVLTADTQYF.

The table lists this clone with a count of one. V gene TRBV10-3 combines with J gene TRBJ2-4; D is uncertain. The CDR3 totals 14 residues. CDR1 ENHRY and CDR2 SYGVKD come from the germline V gene. Trimming removed 10 bases at V and 0 bases at J, with 13 bases between. CDR3 nucleotides: TGTGCCACCACAGACGATCTAGCCAAAAACATTCAGTACTTC. Translated, it gives CATTDDLAKNIQYF.

The rearrangement uses TRBV19 and TRBJ1-2; TRBD1 matches 10 bases. This CDR3 spans 19 amino acids. Germline V lookup: CDR1 LNHDA, CDR2 SQIVND (reference sequence). The V and J ends lost 3 bases and 4 bases, in that order; junction bases with no gene match: 17. CDR3 coding DNA: TGTGCCAGTAGTATTCGACCGGGACAGGGGAACCCCTCCTTCTATGGCTACACCTTC. It is translated as CASSIRPGQGNPSFYGYTF.

The rearrangement joins TRBV27 to TRBJ2-7; 9 nucleotides align to TRBD1. Germline CDR1 MNHEY, CDR2 SMNVEV (reference sequence). The V gene end was trimmed by 3 bases and the J gene end by 5 bases; junction bases not matched to a gene: 11. The CDR3 has 16 residues. The CDR3 DNA follows: TGTGCCAGCAGTTTGGCATACGGGACAGGGAAGAACGAGCAGTACTTC. The encoded protein is CASSLAYGTGKNEQYF.

The J gene is TRBJ2-1, the V gene TRBV4-2, with 7 bases that match TRBD2. The CDR3 covers 14 residues. The V and J ends lost 1 base and 5 bases, in that order; junction bases with no gene match: 2. CDR1 and CDR2 (germline): LGHNA, YNFKEQ. DNA for the CDR3: TGTGCCAGCAGCCAAGGACTAGCAGACAATGAGCAGTTCTTC. Protein product: CASSQGLADNEQFF.